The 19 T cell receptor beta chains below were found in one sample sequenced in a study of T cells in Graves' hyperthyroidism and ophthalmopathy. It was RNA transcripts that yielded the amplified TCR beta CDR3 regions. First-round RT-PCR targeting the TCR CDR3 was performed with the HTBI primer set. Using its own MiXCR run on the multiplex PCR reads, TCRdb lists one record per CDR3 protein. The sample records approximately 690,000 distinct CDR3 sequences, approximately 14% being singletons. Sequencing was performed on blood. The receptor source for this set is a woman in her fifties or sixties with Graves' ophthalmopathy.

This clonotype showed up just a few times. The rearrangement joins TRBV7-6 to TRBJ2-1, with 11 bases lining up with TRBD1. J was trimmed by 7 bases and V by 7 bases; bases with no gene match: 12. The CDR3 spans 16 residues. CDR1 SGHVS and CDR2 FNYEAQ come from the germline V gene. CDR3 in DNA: TGTGCCAGCACATTAGGGGTGGACAGGGGGCGGAATGAGCAGTTCTTC. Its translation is CASTLGVDRGRNEQFF.

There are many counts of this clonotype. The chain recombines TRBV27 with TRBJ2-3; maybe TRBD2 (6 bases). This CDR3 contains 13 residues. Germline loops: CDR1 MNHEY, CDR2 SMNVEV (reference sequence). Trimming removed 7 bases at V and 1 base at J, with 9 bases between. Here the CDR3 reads CASNGRGTDTQYF. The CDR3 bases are TGTGCCAGCAACGGGAGAGGCACAGATACGCAGTATTTT.

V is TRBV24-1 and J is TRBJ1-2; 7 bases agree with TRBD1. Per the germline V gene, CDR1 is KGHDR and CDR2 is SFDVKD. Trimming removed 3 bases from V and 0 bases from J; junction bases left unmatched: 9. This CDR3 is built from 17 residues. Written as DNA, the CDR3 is TGTGCCACCAGTGATCCCCTTACAGGGGAAGCTAACTATGGCTACACCTTC. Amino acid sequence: CATSDPLTGEANYGYTF.

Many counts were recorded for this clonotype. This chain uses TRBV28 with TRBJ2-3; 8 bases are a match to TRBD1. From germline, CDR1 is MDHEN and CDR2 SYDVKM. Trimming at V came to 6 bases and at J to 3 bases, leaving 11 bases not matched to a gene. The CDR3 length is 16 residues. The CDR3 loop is CASREDREVITDTQYF. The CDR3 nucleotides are TGTGCCAGCAGGGAGGACAGGGAGGTCATTACAGATACGCAGTATTTT.

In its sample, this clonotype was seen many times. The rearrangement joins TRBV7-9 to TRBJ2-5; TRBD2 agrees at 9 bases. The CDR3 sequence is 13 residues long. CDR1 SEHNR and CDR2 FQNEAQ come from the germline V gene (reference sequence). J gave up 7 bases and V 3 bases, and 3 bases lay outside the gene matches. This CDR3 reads CASSFSGSGTQYF. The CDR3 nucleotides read TGTGCCAGCAGCTTTAGCGGGAGCGGGACCCAGTACTTC.

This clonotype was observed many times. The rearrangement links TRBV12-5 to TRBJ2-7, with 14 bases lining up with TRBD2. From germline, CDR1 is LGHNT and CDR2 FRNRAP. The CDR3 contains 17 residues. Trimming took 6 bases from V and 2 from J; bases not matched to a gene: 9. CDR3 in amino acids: CASGWTSGRSTPYEQYF. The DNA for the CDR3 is TGTGCTAGTGGCTGGACTAGCGGGAGGTCTACACCCTACGAGCAGTACTTC.

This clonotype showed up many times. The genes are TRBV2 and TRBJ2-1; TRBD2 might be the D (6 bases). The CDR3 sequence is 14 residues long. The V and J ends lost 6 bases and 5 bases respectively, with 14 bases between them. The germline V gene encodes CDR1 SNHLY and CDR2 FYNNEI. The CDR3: CASREGAGNNEQFF. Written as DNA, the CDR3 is TGTGCCAGCAGGGAGGGCGCGGGAAACAATGAGCAGTTCTTC. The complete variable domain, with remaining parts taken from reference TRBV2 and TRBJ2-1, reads EPEVTQTPSHQVTQMGQEVILRCVPISNHLYFYWYRQILGQKVEFLVSFYNNEISEKSEIFDDQFSVERPDGSNFTLKIRSTKLEDSAMYFCASREGAGNNEQFFGPGTRLTVL.

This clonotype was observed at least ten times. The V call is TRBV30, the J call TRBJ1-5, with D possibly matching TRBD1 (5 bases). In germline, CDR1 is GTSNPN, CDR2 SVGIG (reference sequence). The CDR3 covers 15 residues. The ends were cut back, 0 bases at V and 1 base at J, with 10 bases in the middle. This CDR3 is CAWSVGRGSNQPQHF. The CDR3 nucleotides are TGTGCCTGGAGTGTTGGACGGGGGAGCAATCAGCCCCAGCATTTT. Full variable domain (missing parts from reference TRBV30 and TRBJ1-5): SQTIHQWPATLVQPVGSPLSLECTVEGTSNPNLYWYRQAAGRGLQLLFYSVGIGQISSEVPQNLSASRPQDRQFILSSKKLLLSDSGFYLCAWSVGRGSNQPQHFGDGTRLSIL.

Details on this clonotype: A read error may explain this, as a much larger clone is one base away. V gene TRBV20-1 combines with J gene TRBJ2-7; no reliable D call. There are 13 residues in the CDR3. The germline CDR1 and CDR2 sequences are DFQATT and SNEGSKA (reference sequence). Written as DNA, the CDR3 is TGCAATGCTAGAACCAGCGCCCAGGACGAGCAGTACTTC. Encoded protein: CNARTSAQDEQYF.

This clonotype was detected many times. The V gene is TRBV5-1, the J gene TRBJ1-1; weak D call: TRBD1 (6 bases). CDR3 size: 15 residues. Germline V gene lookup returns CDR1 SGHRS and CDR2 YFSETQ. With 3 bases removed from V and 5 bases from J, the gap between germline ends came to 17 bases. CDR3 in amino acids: CASSSRDTQGTEAFF. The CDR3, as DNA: TGCGCCAGCAGCTCCCGGGACACCCAAGGGACTGAAGCTTTCTTT.

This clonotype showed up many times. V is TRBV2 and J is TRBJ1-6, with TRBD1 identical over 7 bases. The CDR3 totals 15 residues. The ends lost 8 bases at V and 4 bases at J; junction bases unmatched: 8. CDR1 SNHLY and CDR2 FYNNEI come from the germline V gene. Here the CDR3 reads CASLTGTAYNSPLHF. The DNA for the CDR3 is TGTGCCAGCTTGACCGGGACAGCTTATAATTCACCCCTCCACTTT.

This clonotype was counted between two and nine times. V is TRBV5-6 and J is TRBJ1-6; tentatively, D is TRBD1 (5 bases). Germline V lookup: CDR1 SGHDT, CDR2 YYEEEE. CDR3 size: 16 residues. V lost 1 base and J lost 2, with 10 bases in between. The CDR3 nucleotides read TGTGCCAGCAGCTTGCGGGGGAGCACCTATAATTCACCCCTCCACTTT. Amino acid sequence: CASSLRGSTYNSPLHF.

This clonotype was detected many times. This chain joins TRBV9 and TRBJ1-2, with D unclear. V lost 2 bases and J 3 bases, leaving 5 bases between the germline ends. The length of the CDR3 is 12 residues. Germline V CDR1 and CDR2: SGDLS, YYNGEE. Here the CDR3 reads CASSVLDYGYTF. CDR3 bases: TGTGCCAGCAGCGTCCTCGACTATGGCTACACCTTC. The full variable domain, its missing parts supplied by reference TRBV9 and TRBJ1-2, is DSGVTQTPKHLITATGQRVTLRCSPRSGDLSVYWYQQSLDQGLQFLIQYYNGEERAKGNILERFSAQQFPDLHSELNLSSLELGDSALYFCASSVLDYGYTFGSGTRLTVV.

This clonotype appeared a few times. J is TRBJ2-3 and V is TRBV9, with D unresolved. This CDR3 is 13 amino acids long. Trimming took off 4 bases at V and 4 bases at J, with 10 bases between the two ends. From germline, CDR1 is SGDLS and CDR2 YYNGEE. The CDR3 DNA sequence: TGTGCCAGCAGCATTAATTTGCCAGATACGCAGTATTTT. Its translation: CASSINLPDTQYF.

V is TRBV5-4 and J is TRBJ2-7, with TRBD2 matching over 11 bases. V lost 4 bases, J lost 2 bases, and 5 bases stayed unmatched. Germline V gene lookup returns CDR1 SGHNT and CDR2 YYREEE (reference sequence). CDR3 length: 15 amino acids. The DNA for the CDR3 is TGTGCCAGCAGCAAAGCGGGACTAGCGGCCTACGAGCAGTACTTC. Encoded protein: CASSKAGLAAYEQYF.

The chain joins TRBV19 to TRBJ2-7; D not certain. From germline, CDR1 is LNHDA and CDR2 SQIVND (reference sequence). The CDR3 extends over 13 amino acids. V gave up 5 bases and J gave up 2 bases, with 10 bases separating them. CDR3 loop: CASSGPITYEQYF. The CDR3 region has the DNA TGTGCCAGTAGTGGGCCGATAACCTACGAGCAGTACTTC.

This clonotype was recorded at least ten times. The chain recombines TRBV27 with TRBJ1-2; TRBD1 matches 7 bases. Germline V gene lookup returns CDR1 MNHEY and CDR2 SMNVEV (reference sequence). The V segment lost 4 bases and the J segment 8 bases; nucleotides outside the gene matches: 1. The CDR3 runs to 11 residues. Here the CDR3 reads CASSSTGGYTF. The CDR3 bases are TGTGCCAGCAGTTCGACAGGGGGCTACACCTTC.

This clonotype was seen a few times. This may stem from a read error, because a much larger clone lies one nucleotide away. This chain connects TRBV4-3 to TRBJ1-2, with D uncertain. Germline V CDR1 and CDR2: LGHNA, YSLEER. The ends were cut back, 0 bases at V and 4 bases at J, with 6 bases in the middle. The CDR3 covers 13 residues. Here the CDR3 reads CASSQDGSYGYTF. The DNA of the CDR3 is TGCGCCAGCAGCCAAGACGGAAGCTATGGCTACACCTTC.

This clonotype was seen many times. CDR3 nucleotides: TGTGCCAGCAGTTATGTGGGACTAGCGGGAGATACCGGGGAGCTGTTTTTT. Its protein is CASSYVGLAGDTGELFF. This sequence joins TRBV6-2 or TRBV6-3 and TRBJ2-2; 14 bases map to TRBD2. V trimming: 3 bases; J trimming: 5 bases; junction bases outside the gene matches: 5. CDR1 is MNHEY and CDR2 is SVGEGT in the germline V gene. The CDR3 consists of 17 residues.